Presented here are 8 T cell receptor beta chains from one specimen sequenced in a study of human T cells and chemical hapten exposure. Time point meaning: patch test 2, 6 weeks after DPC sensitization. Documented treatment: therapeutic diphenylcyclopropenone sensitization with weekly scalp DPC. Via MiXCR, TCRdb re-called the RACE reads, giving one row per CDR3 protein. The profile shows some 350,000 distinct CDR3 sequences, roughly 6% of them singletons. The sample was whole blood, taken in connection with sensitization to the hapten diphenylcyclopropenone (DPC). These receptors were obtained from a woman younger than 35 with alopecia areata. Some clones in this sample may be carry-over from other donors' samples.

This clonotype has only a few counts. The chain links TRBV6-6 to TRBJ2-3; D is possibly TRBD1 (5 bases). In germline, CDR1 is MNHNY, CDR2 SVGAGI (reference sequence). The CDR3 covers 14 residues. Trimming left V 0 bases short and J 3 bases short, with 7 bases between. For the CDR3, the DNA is TGTGCCAGCAGTTACTCCCAGGGAACAGATACGCAGTATTTT. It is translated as CASSYSQGTDTQYF.

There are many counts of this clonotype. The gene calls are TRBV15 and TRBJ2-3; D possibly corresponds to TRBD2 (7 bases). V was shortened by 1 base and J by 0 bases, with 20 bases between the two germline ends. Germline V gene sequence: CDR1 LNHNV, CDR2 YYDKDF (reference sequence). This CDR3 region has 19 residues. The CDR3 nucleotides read TGTGCCACCAGCAGAGGGGTGCAGATCGGGGGGCGTAGCACAGATACGCAGTATTTT. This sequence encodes CATSRGVQIGGRSTDTQYF.

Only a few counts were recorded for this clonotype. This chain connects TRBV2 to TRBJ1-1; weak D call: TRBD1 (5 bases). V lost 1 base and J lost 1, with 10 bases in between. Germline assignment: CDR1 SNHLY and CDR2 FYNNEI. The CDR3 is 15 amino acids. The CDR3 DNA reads TGTGCCAGCAGTGAAGGGGGCGGTTGGAACACTGAAGCTTTCTTT. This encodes CASSEGGGWNTEAFF.

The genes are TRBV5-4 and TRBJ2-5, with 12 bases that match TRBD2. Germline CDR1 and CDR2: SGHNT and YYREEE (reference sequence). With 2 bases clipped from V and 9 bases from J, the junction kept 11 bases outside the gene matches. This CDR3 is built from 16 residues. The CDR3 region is CASSFVTSGGLTPQYF. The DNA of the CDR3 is TGTGCCAGCAGCTTCGTGACTAGCGGGGGCCTTACTCCCCAGTACTTC.

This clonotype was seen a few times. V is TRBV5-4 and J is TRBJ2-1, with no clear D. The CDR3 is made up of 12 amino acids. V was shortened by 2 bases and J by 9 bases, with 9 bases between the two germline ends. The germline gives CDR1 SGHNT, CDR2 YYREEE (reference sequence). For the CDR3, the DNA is TGTGCCAGCAGCTTTGGTTACGGTGAGCAGTTCTTC. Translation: CASSFGYGEQFF.

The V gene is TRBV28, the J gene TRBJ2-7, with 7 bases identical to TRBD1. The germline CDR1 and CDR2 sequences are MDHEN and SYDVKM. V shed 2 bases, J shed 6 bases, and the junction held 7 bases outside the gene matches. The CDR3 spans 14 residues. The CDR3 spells CASSLVRDSFEQYF. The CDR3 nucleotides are TGTGCCAGCAGTTTAGTCCGGGACAGCTTCGAGCAGTACTTC.

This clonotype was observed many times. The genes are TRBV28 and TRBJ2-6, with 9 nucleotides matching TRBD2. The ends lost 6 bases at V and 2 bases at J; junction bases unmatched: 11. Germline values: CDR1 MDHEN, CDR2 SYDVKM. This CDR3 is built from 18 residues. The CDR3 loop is CASRIPVASGAGANVLTF. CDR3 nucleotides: TGTGCCAGCAGGATACCTGTTGCTAGCGGGGCTGGGGCCAACGTCCTGACTTTC.

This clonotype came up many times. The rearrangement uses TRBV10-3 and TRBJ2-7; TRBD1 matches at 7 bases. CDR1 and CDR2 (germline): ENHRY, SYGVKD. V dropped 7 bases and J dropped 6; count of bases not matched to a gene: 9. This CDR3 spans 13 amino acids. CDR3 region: CAITSQGVGEQYF. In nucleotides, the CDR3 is TGTGCCATCACGAGCCAGGGGGTGGGCGAGCAGTACTTC.